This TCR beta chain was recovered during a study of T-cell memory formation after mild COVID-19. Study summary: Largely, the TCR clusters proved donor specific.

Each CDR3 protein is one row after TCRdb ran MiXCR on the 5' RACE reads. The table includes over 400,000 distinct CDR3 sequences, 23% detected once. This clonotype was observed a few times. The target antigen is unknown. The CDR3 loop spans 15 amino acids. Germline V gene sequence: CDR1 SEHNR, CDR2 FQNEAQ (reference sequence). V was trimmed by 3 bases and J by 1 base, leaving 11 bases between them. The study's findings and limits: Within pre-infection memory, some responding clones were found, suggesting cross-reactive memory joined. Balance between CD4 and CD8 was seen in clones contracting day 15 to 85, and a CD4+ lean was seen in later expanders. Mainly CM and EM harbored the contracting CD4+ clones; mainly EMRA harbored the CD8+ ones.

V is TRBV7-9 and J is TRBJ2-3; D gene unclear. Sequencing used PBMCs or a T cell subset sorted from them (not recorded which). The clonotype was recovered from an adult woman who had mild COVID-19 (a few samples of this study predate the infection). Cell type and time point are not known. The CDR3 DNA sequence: TGTGCCAGCAGCTTGTGGTCAGGTGGCACAGATACGCAGTATTTT. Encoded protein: CASSLWSGGTDTQYF. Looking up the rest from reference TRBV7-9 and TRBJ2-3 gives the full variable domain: DTGVSQNPRHKITKRGQNVTFRCDPISEHNRLYWYRQTLGQGPEFLTYFQNEAQLEKSRLLSDRFSAERPKGSFSTLEIQRTEQGDSAMYLCASSLWSGGTDTQYFGPGTRLTVL.